This T cell receptor (beta chain) stems from a study of blood T cell repertoires in COVID-19. Study-wide background: Some COVID-19 samples were acute and others convalescent; all came from the United States, Italy and Spain. From T cells, B-cell-depleted T cells, or PBMCs came the material, which was cDNA or gDNA.

Per the original methods: Reference gene primer amplification in the assay estimated nucleated cell counts. Clones were read by immunoSEQ multiplex PCR, and TCRdb kept only the in-frame ones, dropping some. That table supplies the V and J calls and clone size; D and trimming were determined from the DNA. The repertoire has 150,000 to 190,000 clones, roughly 80% of them found once; the top ten carry roughly 3.6%. The CDR3 contains 15 residues. Per germline, CDR1 MNHNS and CDR2 SASEGT. Trimming shortened V by 0 bases and J by 5 bases, and 10 bases separated the two germline ends. V usage is TRBV6-1 and J usage is TRBJ1-4; D possibly corresponds to TRBD1 (5 bases). Sequenced sample: peripheral blood. This sequence was found in a woman over 75 with acute or convalescent COVID-19. DNA of the CDR3: TGTGCCAGCAGTGAAGCTAGACAGAAAAATGAAAAACTGTTTTTT. It specifies CASSEARQKNEKLFF.